This T cell receptor (beta chain) was sequenced in a study of T and B cells in COVID-19 patients. From blood, roughly 220-550 ng of genomic DNA served as TRB template. Multiplex PCR with BIOMED2 TRB-A/B primer pools amplified TRB rearrangements. MiXCR, applied by TCRdb to the multiplex PCR reads, yields one record per CDR3 protein. Of around 30,000 distinct CDR3 sequences in the sample, 30% to 35% were seen once. Material for sequencing was blood. The clonotype comes from a human donor who had recovered from COVID-19.

CDR3 region: CAWSPLSNQPQHF. The CDR3 bases are TGTGCCTGGAGTCCGTTGAGCAATCAGCCCCAGCATTTT. The genes are TRBV30 and TRBJ1-5; D is uncertain. Germline V gene sequence: CDR1 GTSNPN, CDR2 SVGIG (reference sequence). V was clipped by 2 bases and J by 1 base, with 6 bases between them. The CDR3 length is 13 residues.